This T cell receptor (beta chain) appears in the sequencing data of a study of blood T cell repertoires in COVID-19. Across the whole study: Samples came from the United States, Italy and Spain, spanning acute and convalescent COVID-19. The analysed material was cDNA or gDNA that came from T cells, B-cell-depleted T cells, or PBMCs.

Original processing methods: How many nucleated cells were present was estimated from reference gene primer amplification. Profiled with immunoSEQ multiplex PCR; TCRdb holds only in-frame clones, not every one. D and trimming were read from the DNA, whereas the V and J calls and clone size are those reported in that table. The sample lists fewer than 45,000 clones; roughly 84% were seen once. This clone came up once. The CDR3 consists of 15 residues. From germline, CDR1 is MDHEN and CDR2 SYDVKM. Losses at the gene ends were 6 bases for V and 5 bases for J; bases not matched to a gene: 7. Followed over time, Seattle patients had been enrolled while infection was active.

Sequencing was carried out using peripheral blood. The sequence was collected from a man in his sixties with COVID-19, enrolled during active disease. This chain links TRBV28 with TRBJ1-2; the match to TRBD1 covers 12 bases. The CDR3 nucleotides are TGTGCCAGCAGCCCCCGGGGACAGGGGGCATATGGCTACACCTTC. Protein: CASSPRGQGAYGYTF.